This T cell receptor (beta chain) was retrieved from a study of shared clonotypes between healthy human individuals. Study-wide background: Each donor's CD4 naive and CD4 memory cells filled three plates apiece, CD8 naive two, and CD8 memory one. Points from the study as a whole: Clonotypes which were not shared had lower generation probabilities than clonotypes that all four donors shared.

Using immunoSEQ multiplex PCR, the repertoire was profiled, and TCRdb retains in-frame clones only, with some absent. This table has approximately 1.5 million clones, approximately 98.5% appearing once. Turning to this clone: The target antigen is unknown.

Trimming took off 0 bases at V and 6 bases at J, with 8 bases between the two ends. Germline CDR1 is LGHNA and CDR2 is YSLEER. CDR3 size: 14 residues. The receptor was isolated from a man aged 25 to 40 in good health. The genes are TRBV4-3 and TRBJ2-2; D is uncertain. Sequencing was carried out using naive CD4+ T cells sorted from blood. Subset given: CD45RA+ positively selected. In DNA form, the CDR3 reads TGCGCCAGCAGCCAAGATCGGTTGCCCGGGGAGCTGTTTTTT. This gives the protein CASSQDRLPGELFF.